What follows are 3 T cell receptor beta chains derived from one specimen sequenced in a study of human T cells and chemical hapten exposure. This sample's time point: patch test 3, about 24 weeks after DPC sensitization. Described treatment: therapeutic diphenylcyclopropenone sensitization with weekly scalp DPC. MiXCR was run by TCRdb on the RACE reads, yielding one entry per CDR3 protein. There are 90,000 to 110,000 distinct CDR3 sequences in the sample; nearly 35% occur only once, and approximately 3% lies in the top ten. Specimen: whole blood, collected in connection with sensitization to the hapten diphenylcyclopropenone (DPC). Receptors were obtained from a middle-aged man with alopecia areata. Some clones in this sample may be carry-over from other donors' samples.

The genes are TRBV28 and TRBJ1-4; D call uncertain. The germline gives CDR1 MDHEN, CDR2 SYDVKM. There are 12 residues in the CDR3. The germline V and J ends were trimmed by 5 bases and 8 bases, with 9 bases remaining between them. CDR3 in DNA: TGTGCCAGCAGTCTCACCAGCGAAAAACTGTTTTTT. This sequence encodes CASSLTSEKLFF.

This clonotype has only a few counts. The V and J genes are TRBV18 and TRBJ2-7, with D tentatively TRBD2 (5 bases). The CDR3 sequence is 13 residues long. Trimming cost V 3 bases and J 6 bases, with 12 bases left between them. Germline V gene lookup returns CDR1 KGHSH and CDR2 LQKENI. The CDR3 loop is CASSPSRVSEQYV. As DNA, the CDR3 is TGTGCCAGCTCACCGTCGAGGGTGAGCGAGCAGTACGTC.

A few counts support this clonotype. The rearrangement joins TRBV6-2 or TRBV6-3 to TRBJ2-2; D remains unclear. CDR1 and CDR2 from the germline V gene are MNHEY and SVGEGT. The CDR3 spans 13 residues. Trimming pared 7 bases from V and 5 bases from J, leaving 11 bases between. CDR3 region: CASTKLETGELFF. The CDR3 region has the DNA TGTGCCAGCACTAAACTTGAGACCGGGGAGCTGTTTTTT.